This T cell receptor (beta chain) was retrieved from a study of CD8 T cells in ankylosing spondylitis. General study findings and limits: Matched synovial fluid from ankylosing spondylitis patients was reported to be enriched for disease-linked clones. Made up of several highly homologous variants, a TCR beta motif appeared characteristic of ankylosing spondylitis blood.

Comments on this clonotype: Its antigen remains unidentified.

Library preparation for TCR beta used quantitative 5'-RACE with molecular barcodes. TCRdb recomputed calls from the 5' RACE reads with MiXCR, one row per CDR3 protein. The sample contains some 130,000 distinct CDR3 sequences, about 7.3% of which appear only once. The specimen was blood, either unsorted or a sorted T cell fraction (not recorded which). This TCR was recovered from a female donor with ankylosing spondylitis or in good health (not recorded which).

DNA for the CDR3: TGTGCCAGCAGCAACCGGGACAGAAGAGCCAAAAACATTCAGTACTTC. Its protein is CASSNRDRRAKNIQYF. The V call is TRBV7-2, the J call TRBJ2-4; TRBD1 matches 7 bases. CDR3 length: 16 residues. Trimming took 5 bases from V and 0 from J; bases not matched to a gene: 7. CDR1 and CDR2 from the germline V gene are SGHTA and FQGNSA.